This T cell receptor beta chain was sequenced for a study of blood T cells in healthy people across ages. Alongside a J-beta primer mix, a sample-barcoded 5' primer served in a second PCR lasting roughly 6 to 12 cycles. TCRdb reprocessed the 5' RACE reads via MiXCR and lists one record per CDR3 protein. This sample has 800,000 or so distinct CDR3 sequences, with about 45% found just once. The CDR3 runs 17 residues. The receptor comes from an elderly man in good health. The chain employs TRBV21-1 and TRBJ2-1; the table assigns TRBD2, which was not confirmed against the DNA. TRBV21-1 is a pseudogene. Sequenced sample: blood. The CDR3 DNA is TGTGCCAGCAGCAAAGAAAGGGGACTAGCGGGAGGAAATGAGCAGTTCTTC. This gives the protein CASSKERGLAGGNEQFF.